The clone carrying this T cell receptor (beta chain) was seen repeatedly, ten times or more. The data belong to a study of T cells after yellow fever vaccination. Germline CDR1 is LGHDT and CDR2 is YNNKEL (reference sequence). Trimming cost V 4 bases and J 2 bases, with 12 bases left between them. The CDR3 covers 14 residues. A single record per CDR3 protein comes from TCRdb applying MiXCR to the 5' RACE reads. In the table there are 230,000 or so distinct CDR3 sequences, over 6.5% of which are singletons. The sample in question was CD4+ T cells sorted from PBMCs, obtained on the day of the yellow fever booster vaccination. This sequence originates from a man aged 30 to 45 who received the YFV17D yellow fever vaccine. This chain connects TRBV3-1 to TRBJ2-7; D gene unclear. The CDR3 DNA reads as TGTGCCAGCAGCCTTAGCCTGGGGACCTACGAGCAGTACTTC. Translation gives CASSLSLGTYEQYF.